Listed below are T cell receptor beta chains from one sample, sequenced in a study of cytomegalovirus exposure and HLA in healthy donors. Repertoires were generated with immunoSEQ multiplex PCR, while TCRdb's copy carries only in-frame clones and drops some. The sample records 45,000 to 65,000 clones, 75% to 80% being singletons. The sequenced material came from PBMCs. These receptors all come from a woman between 35 and 50 years old in good health and CMV-seropositive. Each CDR3 is given without its conserved first and last residue. Fields, in order: J gene, clone size, V gene, CDR3 protein. Clone size is stated in some rows and not others, as once, few, many or a class when expanded.

TRBJ1-4,-,TRBV19,ASSIGSEKLF
TRBJ2-2,-,TRBV7-6,ASSSPRGLGTGELF
TRBJ2-6,-,TRBV7-2,ASSLMRSSGANVLT
TRBJ2-1,-,TRBV27,ASRAGGYNEQF
TRBJ1-2,-,TRBV29-1,SARTGTYGYT
TRBJ2-7,-,TRBV6-5,ASSGTWASGHEQY
TRBJ2-6,-,TRBV10-2,ASSEPTGGGANVLT
TRBJ2-1,once,TRBV7-2,ASSYEADPTYNEQF
TRBJ2-7,-,TRBV25-1,ASSEWDSGGEQY
TRBJ1-6,-,TRBV7-2,ASSPTGKSGNSPLH
-,-,TRBV19,ARTTGTYEQY
TRBJ1-5,-,TRBV7-2,ASSRGETQH
TRBJ2-4,-,TRBV5-6,ASSLLGLNIQY
TRBJ1-4,-,TRBV30,AWSVSGGGEKLS
TRBJ2-1,-,TRBV7-8,ASSPSGTSKVDEQF
TRBJ2-7,-,TRBV4-2,ASSQGRAPNYEQY
TRBJ1-5,-,TRBV7-8,ASSPAAGNNQPQH
TRBJ2-7,-,TRBV1,TSSQGPRLAGSSYEQY
TRBJ1-1,-,TRBV30,AWSVQGWTEAF
TRBJ2-7,-,TRBV29-1,SARQSPGYEQY
TRBJ2-3,once,TRBV12-5,ASGLATSGVRDTQY
TRBJ1-1,-,TRBV5-6,ASRPVQGPNTEAF
TRBJ1-3,-,TRBV6-5,ASSYTQGSGNTIY
TRBJ1-5,-,TRBV10-1,AIPGSEGFSNQPQH
TRBJ2-1,few,TRBV13,ASSKRTSGVHNEQF
TRBJ2-5,once,TRBV9,ASSDQAGGRQETQY
TRBJ1-4,-,TRBV4-1,ASSPGDRDFEKLF
TRBJ2-1,-,TRBV20-1,SVTVLDEQF
TRBJ2-7,-,TRBV27,ASKGSSYEQY
TRBJ2-3,large,TRBV5-5,ASPGGEATDTQY
TRBJ1-1,-,TRBV5-4,ASSLPSGAGAF
TRBJ2-3,-,TRBV7-8,ASSLAPGGGAIGTDTQY
TRBJ1-2,-,TRBV7-8,ASSLSPYRQGANYGYT
TRBJ2-3,-,TRBV2,ATRPGTGSTYTQY
TRBJ2-7,-,TRBV9,ASSVEPSNSYEQY
TRBJ2-5,few,TRBV7-2,ASSLNQRGGLGTQY
TRBJ1-1,-,TRBV12-1,ASSCQDRGLPSEAF
TRBJ2-7,-,TRBV2,ASSPSPRQVGGEQY
TRBJ2-1,-,TRBV27,ASSLAGGNNEQF
TRBJ1-2,-,TRBV28,ASSLPVYGYT
TRBJ1-3,once,TRBV13,ASSPLPNPGNTIY
TRBJ1-5,-,TRBV2,ASSGDNQPQH
TRBJ1-2,-,TRBV6-1,ASSDRTGAGGYT
TRBJ1-2,-,TRBV27,ASSPRRGGGYGYT
TRBJ1-5,-,TRBV19,ASSGRDSNQPQH
TRBJ2-3,once,TRBV7-7,ASSAGRLPSGAQY
TRBJ1-6,-,TRBV27,ASATGANSPLH
TRBJ2-1,-,TRBV10-3,AISPGQGGTNEQF
TRBJ1-5,few,TRBV5-8,ASSLGTSVTQPQH
TRBJ2-1,once,TRBV6-1,ASSGLAGRGDNEQF
TRBJ2-3,-,TRBV9,ASSVAGSSTDTQY
TRBJ1-1,-,TRBV27,ASSKQGLNTEAF
TRBJ1-1,-,TRBV18,ASSRAGGGTEAF
TRBJ2-5,-,TRBV7-9,ASSLALRQETQY
TRBJ1-2,-,TRBV7-2,ASSLGGQTYGYT